This passage covers 30 T cell receptor beta chains from one sample sequenced in a study of blood T cell repertoires in COVID-19 (dated by TCRdb to the early 2020s). The library was prepared using the immunoSEQ multiplex PCR assay. In TCRdb, the immuneACCESS table is reduced to in-frame sequences with V and J assigned. These tables do not hold every clone; where another copy was compared, an unresolved V gene accounts for under half, and the others remain unexplained. Present in this sample are 35,000 to 50,000 clones, around 89% of which were seen just once. About a sixth of the sample comes from the top ten. Specimen: peripheral blood. These receptors were taken from an older man with active COVID-19.

This chain links TRBV7-2 with TRBJ2-1; 9 bases match TRBD2. Germline V lookup: CDR1 SGHTA, CDR2 FQGNSA. Germline trimming cut 5 bases from V and 1 base from J; bases unmatched to any gene: 6. The CDR3 sequence is 16 residues long. In nucleotides, the CDR3 is TGTGCCAGCAGCCCAAATAGCGGGGGATCCTACAATGAGCAGTTCTTC. Protein product: CASSPNSGGSYNEQFF.

The chain uses TRBV12-3 or TRBV12-4 and TRBJ2-2; D gene ambiguous. The CDR3 length is 12 residues. With 7 bases removed from V and 5 bases from J, the gap between germline ends came to 8 bases. The CDR3 DNA reads as TGTGCCAGCAACATCGGGACCGGGGAGCTGTTTTTT. This sequence encodes CASNIGTGELFF.

The rearrangement uses TRBV7-8 and TRBJ2-5; D perhaps matches TRBD2 (5 bases). V was shortened by 7 bases and J by 5 bases, with 20 bases between the two germline ends. This CDR3 spans 15 amino acids. The V gene's germline CDR1 is SGHVS and CDR2 FQNEAQ. The CDR3 reads CASTKRVGPGETQYF. In DNA, the CDR3 is TGTGCCAGCACCAAGAGGGTGGGCCCGGGGGAGACCCAGTACTTC.

The V and J genes are TRBV3-1 (or the pseudogene TRBV3-2) and TRBJ2-2, with D hard to call. CDR1 and CDR2 (germline): LGHDT, YNNKEL (reference sequence). V shed 1 base and J shed 0 bases, with 18 bases lying between them. The length of the CDR3 is 19 residues. CDR3 bases: TGTGCCAGCAGCCAAGGGTTTCACAACAGATATTCGAACACCGGGGAGCTGTTTTTT. As protein: CASSQGFHNRYSNTGELFF.

J is TRBJ2-4 and V is TRBV6-2 or TRBV6-3, with D tentatively TRBD1 (6 bases). There are 18 residues in the CDR3. V was clipped by 0 bases and J by 3 bases, with 18 bases between them. Germline assignment: CDR1 MNHEY and CDR2 SVGEGT. CDR3: CASSYSGALRTYKNIQYF. CDR3 bases: TGTGCCAGCAGTTACTCGGGGGCGTTAAGGACTTACAAAAACATTCAGTACTTC.

The rearrangement uses TRBV29-1 and TRBJ1-1; TRBD1 aligns across 8 bases. The V and J ends lost 3 bases and 4 bases, in that order; junction bases with no gene match: 1. Germline V gene lookup returns CDR1 SQVTM and CDR2 ANQGSEA. This CDR3 region has 12 residues. The chain's CDR3 is CSVDQGATEAFF. Written as DNA, the CDR3 is TGCAGCGTTGACCAGGGGGCCACTGAAGCTTTCTTT.

The chain employs TRBV5-1 and TRBJ2-7; the match to TRBD2 covers 7 bases. J gave up 0 bases and V 4 bases, and 7 bases lay outside the gene matches. CDR1 and CDR2 from the germline V gene are SGHRS and YFSETQ. The CDR3 runs to 15 residues. The DNA of the CDR3 is TGCGCCAGCAGCCCTGCGGCGGGGGACTCCTACGAGCAGTACTTC. Amino acids: CASSPAAGDSYEQYF.

V is TRBV19 and J is TRBJ2-3; maybe TRBD1 (6 bases). V was cut by 5 bases and J by 3 bases, with 12 bases left in between. The CDR3 covers 14 residues. Looked up from germline, CDR1 is LNHDA and CDR2 is SQIVND (reference sequence). The CDR3 loop is CASSSYRVTDTQYF. Written as DNA, the CDR3 is TGTGCCAGTAGTTCTTACAGGGTTACAGATACGCAGTATTTT. Full variable domain (missing parts from reference TRBV19 and TRBJ2-3): DGGITQSPKYLFRKEGQNVTLSCEQNLNHDAMYWYRQDPGQGLRLIYYSQIVNDFQKGDIAEGYSVSREKKESFPLTVTSAQKNPTAFYLCASSSYRVTDTQYFGPGTRLTVL.

This chain links TRBV7-2 with TRBJ2-7, with TRBD2 identical over 8 bases. The CDR3 has 15 amino acids. The V segment lost 3 bases and the J segment 2 bases; nucleotides outside the gene matches: 6. Germline CDR1 SGHTA, CDR2 FQGNSA. The CDR3 DNA reads as TGTGCCAGCAGCTTGCGTTACGGGGGGGCCTACGAGCAGTACTTC. It yields the protein CASSLRYGGAYEQYF. The full variable domain, with the rest looked up from reference TRBV7-2 and TRBJ2-7, is GAGVSQSPSNKVTEKGKDVELRCDPISGHTALYWYRQSLGQGLEFLIYFQGNSAPDKSGLPSDRFSAERTGGSVSTLTIQRTQQEDSAVYLCASSLRYGGAYEQYFGPGTRLTVT.

The chain couples TRBV11-3 to TRBJ2-7; 8 nucleotides line up with TRBD1. Germline CDR1 is SGHNT and CDR2 is YENEEA. V trimming: 5 bases; J trimming: 3 bases; junction bases outside the gene matches: 3. This CDR3 is 13 amino acids long. Here the CDR3 DNA reads TGTGCCAGCAGCCGGGGACAGGACTACGAGCAGTACTTC. Residues: CASSRGQDYEQYF.

The V call is TRBV7-9, the J call TRBJ2-7; 8 bases are a match to TRBD1. The germline gives CDR1 SEHNR, CDR2 FQNEAQ (reference sequence). V lost 0 bases to trimming and J lost 9 bases; unmatched junction nucleotides: 4. The CDR3 extends over 13 amino acids. This CDR3 reads CASSLAETGAQYF. The CDR3 region has the DNA TGTGCCAGCAGCTTAGCGGAGACAGGGGCGCAGTACTTC.

This chain links TRBV18 with TRBJ2-7, with D possibly matching TRBD1 (6 bases). The germline gives CDR1 KGHSH, CDR2 LQKENI. Trimming took off 3 bases at V and 4 bases at J, with 13 bases between the two ends. The CDR3 has 14 residues. CDR3: CASSPRGRGYEQYF. As DNA, the CDR3 is TGTGCCAGCTCACCTAGAGGCAGGGGTTACGAGCAGTACTTC.

The J gene is TRBJ2-4, the V gene TRBV7-2; TRBD2 matches at 10 bases. Germline CDR1 is SGHTA and CDR2 is FQGNSA. The CDR3 is 16 residues long. J gave up 7 bases and V 3 bases, and 9 bases lay outside the gene matches. CDR3 loop: CASSLSGGVLSNIQYF. CDR3 bases: TGTGCCAGCAGCTTGAGCGGGGGGGTTCTTTCGAACATTCAGTACTTC.

The chain links TRBV19 to TRBJ2-3; TRBD1 matches 10 bases. Germline V gene lookup returns CDR1 LNHDA and CDR2 SQIVND (reference sequence). This CDR3 spans 16 amino acids. V dropped 4 bases and J dropped 5; count of bases not matched to a gene: 9. In nucleotides, the CDR3 is TGTGCCAGTAGTACCCGCGACAGGGGGCTTGAAGATACGCAGTATTTT. Translation: CASSTRDRGLEDTQYF.

This chain joins TRBV9 and TRBJ1-3; D is perhaps TRBD1 (6 bases). CDR3 size: 15 residues. V lost 0 bases to trimming and J lost 4 bases, with 11 bases between them. Germline V gene data show CDR1 as SGDLS and CDR2 as YYNGEE. Written as DNA, the CDR3 is TGTGCCAGCAGCGTAGACTTAACAGGGGGAAACACCATATATTTT. Encoded protein: CASSVDLTGGNTIYF.

V is TRBV11-2 and J is TRBJ1-1, with a possible D match to TRBD1 (5 bases). The CDR3 sequence is 14 residues long. V lost 5 bases and J 3 bases, leaving 13 bases between the germline ends. The germline V gene has CDR1 SGHAT and CDR2 FQNNGV. CDR3 coding DNA: TGTGCCAGCAGCGGGGGACTGGGGTACACTGAAGCTTTCTTT. This codes for CASSGGLGYTEAFF.

The chain combines TRBV2 with TRBJ1-4; possibly TRBD1 for D (5 bases). Germline values: CDR1 SNHLY, CDR2 FYNNEI. The V end was cut by 3 bases, the J end by 5 bases, with 13 bases between. The CDR3 contains 15 residues. The CDR3: CASSDARGGNEKLFF. CDR3 bases: TGTGCCAGCAGTGATGCGCGGGGGGGAAATGAAAAACTGTTTTTT.

This clone has only a few counts. The chain is built from TRBV5-1 and TRBJ1-6, with 9 bases aligning to TRBD1. Germline trimming cut 5 bases from V and 7 bases from J; bases unmatched to any gene: 7. The CDR3 extends over 15 amino acids. Germline loops: CDR1 SGHRS, CDR2 YFSETQ. CDR3 protein: CASSHDRGLNSPLHF. CDR3 in DNA: TGCGCCAGCAGTCATGACAGGGGGTTGAATTCACCCCTCCACTTT.

The chain couples TRBV7-2 to TRBJ2-1, with D possibly TRBD2 on 6 matching bases. This CDR3 has 15 amino acids. Germline V gene lookup returns CDR1 SGHTA and CDR2 FQGNSA. Trimming removed 1 base at V and 4 bases at J, with 11 bases between. CDR3 loop: CASSLEVRGYNEQFF. The CDR3 region has the DNA TGTGCCAGCAGCTTAGAGGTGCGGGGTTACAATGAGCAGTTCTTC.

The genes are TRBV5-1 and TRBJ2-7; D is ambiguous. Germline assignment: CDR1 SGHRS and CDR2 YFSETQ. The CDR3 runs 14 residues. The V gene lost 0 bases and the J gene lost 4 bases, with 11 bases spanning the gap. The CDR3 DNA follows: TGCGCCAGCAGCTTGGGAGGCGGTCCGTACGAGCAGTACTTC. Residues: CASSLGGGPYEQYF.

This clone was counted once. The DNA for the CDR3 is TGTGCCAGTAGTATTGGAGGGCTAGCGGGGGGCTCCACCGGGGAGCTGTTTTTT. Translation gives CASSIGGLAGGSTGELFF. V is TRBV19 and J is TRBJ2-2; 11 bases agree with TRBD2. CDR1 and CDR2 (germline): LNHDA, SQIVND (reference sequence). Trimming cost V 3 bases and J 4 bases; bases outside gene matches: 10. This CDR3 spans 18 amino acids. Full variable domain (remainder filled in from reference TRBV19 and TRBJ2-2): DGGITQSPKYLFRKEGQNVTLSCEQNLNHDAMYWYRQDPGQGLRLIYYSQIVNDFQKGDIAEGYSVSREKKESFPLTVTSAQKNPTAFYLCASSIGGLAGGSTGELFFGEGSRLTVL.

J is TRBJ2-2 and V is TRBV4-3, with D perhaps matching TRBD1 (5 bases). The CDR3 is 14 amino acids. Trimming removed 0 bases at V and 6 bases at J, with 8 bases between. CDR1 and CDR2 from the germline V gene are LGHNA and YSLEER. The CDR3 here is CASSQDTGAGELFF. CDR3 coding DNA: TGCGCCAGCAGCCAAGATACAGGAGCCGGGGAGCTGTTTTTT.

The rearrangement links TRBV7-2 to TRBJ1-3, with 8 bases fitting TRBD1. The CDR3 runs 16 residues. The ends lost 1 base at V and 2 bases at J; junction bases unmatched: 4. From germline, CDR1 is SGHTA and CDR2 FQGNSA. The CDR3 reads CASSLGSQGAGNTIYF. In DNA, the CDR3 is TGTGCCAGCAGCTTAGGCTCACAGGGGGCTGGAAACACCATATATTTT. The full variable domain, its missing parts supplied by reference TRBV7-2 and TRBJ1-3, is GAGVSQSPSNKVTEKGKDVELRCDPISGHTALYWYRQSLGQGLEFLIYFQGNSAPDKSGLPSDRFSAERTGGSVSTLTIQRTQQEDSAVYLCASSLGSQGAGNTIYFGEGSWLTVV.

The V and J genes are TRBV5-1 and TRBJ1-3; 7 nucleotides agree with TRBD1. Germline CDR1 reads SGHRS; CDR2 reads YFSETQ. The length of the CDR3 is 15 residues. With V trimmed by 4 bases and J by 6 bases, 10 bases remained unmatched. CDR3 nucleotide sequence: TGCGCCAGCAGCGATACAGGGGTCTCGACAAACACCATATATTTT. Translating it yields CASSDTGVSTNTIYF. Drawing the rest from reference TRBV5-1 and TRBJ1-3, the complete variable domain is KAGVTQTPRYLIKTRGQQVTLSCSPISGHRSVSWYQQTPGQGLQFLFEYFSETQRNKGNFPGRFSGRQFSNSRSEMNVSTLELGDSALYLCASSDTGVSTNTIYFGEGSWLTVV.

J is TRBJ2-1 and V is TRBV2; 13 bases line up with TRBD2. CDR3 length: 18 residues. Losses at the gene ends were 7 bases for V and 9 bases for J; bases not matched to a gene: 18. Per the germline V gene, CDR1 is SNHLY and CDR2 is FYNNEI. As DNA, the CDR3 is TGTGCCAGCACTCCCCCATGGACTAGCGGGGGCCCGGGGGGTGAGCAGTTCTTC. Encoded protein: CASTPPWTSGGPGGEQFF.

This chain connects TRBV9 to TRBJ1-1; no clear D. Trimming left V 1 base short and J 5 bases short, with 12 bases between. CDR1 SGDLS and CDR2 YYNGEE come from the germline V gene. The CDR3 is made up of 14 amino acids. CDR3 amino acids: CASSVKASGTEAFF. The CDR3 nucleotides are TGTGCCAGCAGCGTAAAAGCCTCGGGAACTGAAGCTTTCTTT.

This clone occurred once. J is TRBJ2-5 and V is TRBV3-1 (or the pseudogene TRBV3-2); 11 nucleotides agree with TRBD2. V dropped 1 base and J dropped 5; count of bases not matched to a gene: 6. Germline lookup yields CDR1 LGHDT and CDR2 YNNKEL (reference sequence). The CDR3 spans 16 residues. Here the CDR3 reads CASSQGLAGGFETQYF. CDR3 DNA sequence: TGTGCCAGCAGCCAAGGGCTAGCGGGGGGTTTTGAGACCCAGTACTTC.

J is TRBJ1-1 and V is TRBV4-3; tentatively, D is TRBD1 (6 bases). Germline-derived CDR1 and CDR2 are LGHNA and YSLEER. The length of the CDR3 is 14 residues. The V and J ends lost 3 bases and 6 bases respectively, with 14 bases between them. CDR3 protein: CASSHAGGGAEAFF. CDR3 nucleotides: TGCGCCAGCAGCCACGCTGGGGGGGGCGCTGAAGCTTTCTTT.

The chain employs TRBV27 and TRBJ1-1; TRBD1 agrees at 9 bases. The V segment lost 6 bases and the J segment 4 bases; nucleotides outside the gene matches: 9. Germline-derived CDR1 and CDR2 are MNHEY and SMNVEV (reference sequence). The CDR3 is 15 amino acids. The CDR3 coding sequence is TGTGCCAGCAGCCGTCCGGACAGGGGTTCCACTGAAGCTTTCTTT. It specifies CASSRPDRGSTEAFF.

The J gene is TRBJ2-5, the V gene TRBV15; D unresolved. The ends were cut back, 3 bases at V and 0 bases at J, with 5 bases in the middle. Per the germline V gene, CDR1 is LNHNV and CDR2 is YYDKDF (reference sequence). The CDR3 is 13 amino acids. Here the CDR3 DNA reads TGTGCCACCAGCAGGGGCAACCAAGAGACCCAGTACTTC. This encodes CATSRGNQETQYF. The variable domain in full, with the rest retrieved from reference TRBV15 and TRBJ2-5, is DAMVIQNPRYQVTQFGKPVTLSCSQTLNHNVMYWYQQKSSQAPKLLFHYYDKDFNNEADTPDNFQSRRPNTSFCFLDIRSPGLGDTAMYLCATSRGNQETQYFGPGTRLLVL.